The entry that follows covers one T cell receptor (beta chain) sequence. The CDR3 totals 15 residues. After removal of 7 bases from V and 1 base from J, the junction contained 9 bases not matched to a gene. CDR1 MNHEY and CDR2 SVGAGI come from the germline V gene. Measured with immunoSEQ multiplex PCR; TCRdb has only the in-frame clones, and not every one. The sample holds some 2,000,000 clones; over 85% are singletons and the top ten take 0.1% to 0.15%. The data are from a study of shared clonotypes between healthy human individuals. The chain carries TRBV6-5 and TRBJ2-7; TRBD2 aligns across 8 bases. The origin of this receptor is a man in his late teens or twenties in good health. Sequencing was performed on naive CD4+ T cells sorted from blood. Described subset: CD45RA+ positively selected. CDR3 DNA: TGTGCCAGCACTCCCCCGGGAGGGCTTTCCTACGAGCAGTACTTC. Residues: CASTPPGGLSYEQYF.